These 9 T cell receptor beta chains were all obtained from the same sample, sequenced in a study of blood T cell repertoires in COVID-19. Produced via immunoSEQ multiplex PCR; TCRdb's table is partial and in-frame only. Seen here are roughly 170,000 clones, about nine tenths observed once, and the top ten hold approximately 24%. The sequencing input was peripheral blood. Receptors were obtained from a man aged 60-69 years with acute or convalescent COVID-19.

The CDR3 sequence is CASSLTPGGRTEAFF. The CDR3 DNA sequence: TGTGCCAGCAGCTTAACGCCAGGGGGACGGACTGAAGCTTTCTTT. V and J are TRBV27 and TRBJ1-1; 7 bases are a match to TRBD1. V dropped 6 bases and J dropped 5; count of bases not matched to a gene: 12. CDR1 and CDR2 (germline): MNHEY, SMNVEV (reference sequence). The CDR3 totals 15 residues.

The chain is built from TRBV30 and TRBJ1-2, with 10 bases aligning to TRBD1. Looked up from germline, CDR1 is GTSNPN and CDR2 is SVGIG (reference sequence). This CDR3 is 14 amino acids long. J was trimmed by 6 bases and V by 0 bases; bases with no gene match: 4. CDR3 bases: TGTGCCTGGAGTGTGGACAGGGGGTGGCATGGCTACACCTTC. Translating gives CAWSVDRGWHGYTF. The variable domain in full, with the rest retrieved from reference TRBV30 and TRBJ1-2, is SQTIHQWPATLVQPVGSPLSLECTVEGTSNPNLYWYRQAAGRGLQLLFYSVGIGQISSEVPQNLSASRPQDRQFILSSKKLLLSDSGFYLCAWSVDRGWHGYTFGSGTRLTVV.

This chain links TRBV6-6 with TRBJ1-4, with a tentative D call TRBD1 (5 bases). Trimming left V 7 bases short and J 7 bases short, with 13 bases between. CDR3 length: 13 residues. Germline V CDR1 and CDR2: MNHNY, SVGAGI (reference sequence). This CDR3 reads CASTRQLFEKLFF. CDR3 in DNA: TGTGCCAGCACTAGACAGCTTTTTGAAAAACTGTTTTTT.

The genes are TRBV6-6 and TRBJ1-3; D is uncertain. Germline CDR1 is MNHNY and CDR2 is SVGAGI (reference sequence). The CDR3 consists of 14 residues. Trimming shortened V by 3 bases and J by 2 bases, and 8 bases separated the two germline ends. The CDR3 bases are TGTGCCAGCAGTTATACCGGAGCTGGAAACACCATATATTTT. Its protein product is CASSYTGAGNTIYF.

This sequence joins TRBV19 and TRBJ1-3, with 9 bases matching TRBD1. Germline CDR1 is LNHDA and CDR2 is SQIVND (reference sequence). The V segment lost 6 bases and the J segment 5 bases; nucleotides outside the gene matches: 8. CDR3 size: 15 residues. The CDR3 protein is CASSWGQGVRNTIYF. For the CDR3, the DNA is TGTGCCAGTAGCTGGGGACAGGGAGTAAGAAACACCATATATTTT.

V is TRBV4-1 and J is TRBJ1-2; 7 nucleotides line up with TRBD1. Trimming cost V 0 bases and J 3 bases; bases outside gene matches: 7. Germline V lookup: CDR1 MGHRA, CDR2 YSYEKL. The CDR3 totals 16 residues. The CDR3 DNA reads TGCGCCAGCAGCCAAGATGGCTACGGACAGGACTATGGCTACACCTTC. It encodes CASSQDGYGQDYGYTF.

The chain carries TRBV6-1 and TRBJ1-1, with TRBD1 as a possible D gene (5 bases). The CDR3 length is 15 residues. CDR1 is MNHNS, CDR2 SASEGT, per germline. V was clipped by 1 base and J by 5 bases, with 14 bases between them. CDR3 sequence reads: CASSEDRYIGTEAFF. The CDR3 DNA is TGTGCCAGCAGTGAAGACAGGTACATCGGGACTGAAGCTTTCTTT.

This chain uses TRBV30 with TRBJ1-1; 8 positions agree with TRBD1. The CDR3 totals 13 residues. Trimming at V came to 5 bases and at J to 1 base, leaving 3 bases not matched to a gene. In germline, CDR1 is GTSNPN, CDR2 SVGIG (reference sequence). The DNA of the CDR3 is TGTGCCTGGCGGGACAGGCCGAACACTGAAGCTTTCTTT. Amino acids: CAWRDRPNTEAFF.

V and J are TRBV4-1 and TRBJ2-7, with a weak D call TRBD2 (5 bases). The germline V and J ends were trimmed by 1 base and 6 bases, with 13 bases remaining between them. The CDR3 spans 14 residues. Germline V lookup: CDR1 MGHRA, CDR2 YSYEKL. The CDR3 here is CASSQVTGRGEQYF. The CDR3 nucleotides read TGCGCCAGCAGCCAAGTAACTGGGAGAGGCGAGCAGTACTTC.